Presented here are 11 T cell receptor beta chains from one specimen sequenced in a study of blood T cells in healthy people across ages. It was with a sample-barcoded 5' primer and a J-beta primer mix that a second PCR of roughly 7 to 11 cycles was run. TCRdb used MiXCR to reprocess the 5' RACE reads, holding one entry per CDR3 protein. This sample has 630,000 or so distinct CDR3 sequences, with around 31% found just once. Sequenced material: blood. These receptors were taken from an elderly woman in good health.

The gene calls are TRBV30 and TRBJ2-5, with 8 bases that match TRBD2. Germline values: CDR1 GTSNPN, CDR2 SVGIG (reference sequence). CDR3 length: 13 residues. V lost 1 base and J lost 6; bases outside the gene matches: 4. Written as DNA, the CDR3 is TGTGCCTGGAGTGCGGGGGGGACGAAGACCCAGTACTTC. This sequence encodes CAWSAGGTKTQYF.

Many counts were recorded for this clonotype. The V call is TRBV5-1, the J call TRBJ2-1; 10 bases agree with TRBD1. The germline V gene has CDR1 SGHRS and CDR2 YFSETQ. J lost 9 bases, V lost 4 bases, and 10 bases had no gene match. The CDR3 runs 15 residues. This chain's CDR3 is CASSPVTGQGSEQFF. DNA of the CDR3: TGCGCCAGCAGCCCAGTTACGGGACAGGGGAGTGAGCAGTTCTTC.

The table lists this clonotype with a few counts. This sequence joins TRBV3-1 and TRBJ1-5; 9 bases fit TRBD1. The trim removed 3 bases at V and 7 bases at J, leaving 7 bases unmatched. This CDR3 region has 15 residues. Germline CDR1 is LGHDT and CDR2 is YNNKEL (reference sequence). The CDR3, as DNA: TGTGCCAGCAGCCAGATGGACAGGGGCGGCCAGCCCCAGCATTTT. Encoded protein: CASSQMDRGGQPQHF.

This clonotype was observed many times. The chain couples TRBV7-3 to TRBJ1-1; D is unclear. The germline V gene has CDR1 SGHTA and CDR2 FQGTGA. Trimming pared 2 bases from V and 4 bases from J, leaving 11 bases between. This CDR3 region has 14 residues. The CDR3 is CASSLEGSSTEAFF. The CDR3 nucleotides are TGTGCCAGCAGCTTAGAAGGGTCGAGCACTGAAGCTTTCTTT.

This clonotype was detected many times. The chain carries TRBV7-9 and TRBJ2-4; perhaps D is TRBD1 or TRBD2 (7 bases each). The CDR3 is 14 amino acids. Trimming removed 5 bases from V and 3 bases from J, with 11 bases in between. The germline V gene has CDR1 SEHNR and CDR2 FQNEAQ (reference sequence). The CDR3 DNA follows: TGTGCCAGCAGCCCAGGGGGGGACAAAAACATTCAGTACTTC. Encoded protein: CASSPGGDKNIQYF.

This clonotype was counted many times. The genes are TRBV7-3 and TRBJ2-7; 10 nucleotides line up with TRBD1. With V trimmed by 1 base and J by 7 bases, 13 bases remained unmatched. CDR1 SGHTA and CDR2 FQGTGA come from the germline V gene. This CDR3 is built from 17 residues. For the CDR3, the DNA is TGTGCCAGCAGCTTAAGTCCCGCTGGGACAGGGGCCGCGGAGCAGTACTTC. This gives the protein CASSLSPAGTGAAEQYF.

This clonotype was seen many times. The gene calls are TRBV6-5 and TRBJ1-1; D is undetermined. There are 13 residues in the CDR3. Germline V gene data show CDR1 as MNHEY and CDR2 as SVGAGI. V was shortened by 5 bases and J by 5 bases, with 12 bases between the two germline ends. The CDR3 is CASSRRMGTEAFF. CDR3 coding DNA: TGTGCCAGCAGTAGAAGGATGGGAACTGAAGCTTTCTTT.

Only a few counts were recorded for this clonotype. The CDR3: CASSTGTGEYYGYTF. The CDR3 region has the DNA TGTGCCAGCAGCACCGGGACAGGGGAATACTATGGCTACACCTTC. This chain links TRBV5-5 with TRBJ1-2; 10 bases fit TRBD1. Germline lookup yields CDR1 SGHKS and CDR2 YYEKEE (reference sequence). With 4 bases clipped from V and 3 bases from J, the junction kept 6 bases outside the gene matches. The CDR3 is made up of 15 amino acids.

Only one count was recorded for this clonotype. A clone one base away is much larger, so this may be a read error. The chain couples TRBV30 to TRBJ2-3; D call uncertain. The CDR3 covers 13 residues. CDR1 GTSNPN and CDR2 SVGIG come from the germline V gene (reference sequence). This CDR3 is CVWNFGGTDTQYF. DNA for the CDR3: TGTGTCTGGAATTTTGGGGGCACAGATACGCAGTATTTT. The variable domain in full, completed from reference TRBV30 and TRBJ2-3, reads SQTIHQWPATLVQPVGSPLSLECTVEGTSNPNLYWYRQAAGRGLQLLFYSVGIGQISSEVPQNLSASRPQDRQFILSSKKLLLSDSGFYLCVWNFGGTDTQYFGPGTRLTVL.

The rearrangement joins TRBV5-6 to TRBJ1-5; 9 bases align to TRBD1. Unmatched junction bases numbered 13, after V lost 4 bases and J lost 8 bases. The CDR3 consists of 16 residues. Germline V lookup: CDR1 SGHDT, CDR2 YYEEEE. The CDR3 here is CASSTKPGQGFKPQHF. The CDR3 bases are TGTGCCAGCAGCACAAAGCCGGGACAGGGATTTAAGCCCCAGCATTTT.

The rearrangement uses TRBV7-6 and TRBJ2-2; 12 bases fit TRBD2. The germline V gene encodes CDR1 SGHVS and CDR2 FNYEAQ. There are 16 residues in the CDR3. The J segment lost 6 bases and the V segment lost 5 bases, leaving 7 bases of the junction unmatched. The chain's CDR3 is CASSARTSGASGELFF. CDR3 DNA: TGTGCCAGCAGCGCTAGGACTAGCGGGGCGTCCGGGGAGCTGTTTTTT.